Sequencing of this T cell receptor beta chain was carried out in a study of blood T cell repertoires in COVID-19 (dated by TCRdb to about 2020). Concerning the study at large: Samples covering the acute and convalescent phases of COVID-19 were provided by collaborators in the United States, Italy and Spain. The prospective study material was composed of cDNA or gDNA derived from T cells, B-cell-depleted T cells, or PBMCs. Subjects who had been exposed to COVID-19, were actively infected with it, or had recovered from it provided the deeply sampled blood TCRbeta repertoires that made up the dataset. The repertoires were made available in a free public database intended to serve as a resource for research on the immune response to SARS-CoV-2. Samples came from the ongoing ImmuneRACE study (first 160 participants) plus 1,254 subjects from 6 global collaborators. Sample metadata almost always included a de-identified subject ID, COVID-19 status, age in years and sex. Where HLA class I and class II types were available, the types were taken from metadata supplied by the sample provider, not from assay-based typing. What the work shows at the level of the full study, not this receptor alone: How much clinical and demographic metadata was included differed by source and by participant, and the metadata was provided uncurated.

Each collaborating institution followed its own protocols to collect whole blood in K2EDTA tubes. For TCRbeta analysis, collaborator samples were shipped as frozen whole blood, as isolated PBMCs, or as DNA extracted from either sample type. TCRbeta CDR3 regions were amplified from genomic DNA by means of the immunoSEQ Assay, a bias-controlled multiplex PCR. The study's own analysis went as follows. The number of nucleated cells in each sample was estimated by amplification of reference gene primers within the assay. To quantify the absolute abundance of each unique TCRbeta CDR3 rearrangement, sequence reads were collapsed and filtered. Productive Simpson clonality was computed per sample as the square root of Simpson's diversity index over productive rearrangements. TCRdb took over this immuneACCESS table, retaining in-frame rearrangements with V and J assigned. Such tables are incomplete; in checked studies, under half of the missing clones stem from an unresolved V gene, and the remainder is unexplained. V and J calls and clone size follow that table, whereas D and trimming were derived from the DNA. Across this sample there are 9,500 to 15,000 clones, with roughly 85% seen only once. Approximately 5.6% of the sample belongs to the ten largest clones.

On this clone: The specificity of this receptor is unknown. No much larger clonotype is one base removed from it; base qualities were not supplied.

Sample: peripheral blood. This receptor was identified in a human donor in a cohort sampled during active COVID-19.

The CDR3 is CASRLAGGYQETQYF. Read as DNA, the sequence is TGTGCCAGCAGACTAGCGGGCGGGTACCAAGAGACCCAGTACTTC. The sequence joins TRBV27 to TRBJ2-5; TRBD2 aligns with 9 central bases. Looking up the germline V gene (reference sequence) yields CDR1 MNHEY and CDR2 SMNVEV. Relative to germline, V is missing 6 bases and J is missing 0 bases, with 5 bases of the junction outside any gene match. There are 15 amino acids in the CDR3, from cysteine to phenylalanine inclusive. Only CDR3 DNA remains: 45 bases, in frame from the first base.